These 17 T cell receptor beta chains originate from one sample sequenced in a study of graft-versus-host responses after intestinal transplantation. Only in-frame clones appear in the TCRdb table, and some are missing; sequencing was by immunoSEQ multiplex PCR. In the table there are just over 70,000 clones, 75% to 90% of which are singletons. Their cognate antigens are unknown. The specimen was unstimulated CD4+ T cells sorted from spleen or lymph node cells, collected before transplant. The receptors here all came from a human donor who was the organ donor for an intestinal transplant.

The chain employs TRBV2 and TRBJ1-4; 7 bases are a match to TRBD1. V shed 5 bases, J shed 5 bases, and the junction held 5 bases outside the gene matches. CDR1 is SNHLY and CDR2 is FYNNEI in the germline V gene. The CDR3 sequence is 14 residues long. The CDR3, as DNA: TGTGCCAGCAGTTCCGGGACAGTGAATGAAAAACTGTTTTTT. Protein sequence: CASSSGTVNEKLFF.

The rearrangement joins TRBV5-6 to TRBJ2-6; D is uncertain. Trimming took off 4 bases at V and 3 bases at J, with 20 bases between the two ends. The length of the CDR3 is 18 residues. Germline V gene sequence: CDR1 SGHDT, CDR2 YYEEEE. The CDR3, as DNA: TGTGCCAGCAGCAAGGCGGCCGGCGCTATTAGTGGGGCCAACGTCCTGACTTTC. This translates into CASSKAAGAISGANVLTF.

The rearrangement links TRBV25-1 to TRBJ2-4; tentative D call: TRBD2 (7 bases). This CDR3 region has 14 residues. The ends were cut back, 5 bases at V and 4 bases at J, with 12 bases in the middle. In germline, CDR1 is MGHDK, CDR2 SYGVNS. CDR3 bases: TGTGCCAGCAGTCTGGGAGGGACAAAAAACATTCAGTACTTC. Residues: CASSLGGTKNIQYF.

The chain links TRBV18 to TRBJ1-4; D is undetermined. Between the trimmed V and J ends, which lost 4 bases and 0 bases, there was a span of 15 bases. In germline, CDR1 is KGHSH, CDR2 LQKENI. CDR3 length equals 17 residues. CDR3 nucleotide sequence: TGTGCCAGCTCACGACAACCCGGGAGCTCAACTAATGAAAAACTGTTTTTT. The encoded protein is CASSRQPGSSTNEKLFF.

V and J are TRBV30 and TRBJ2-2; D may be TRBD2 (7 bases). This CDR3 region has 15 residues. Germline-derived CDR1 and CDR2 are GTSNPN and SVGIG (reference sequence). V was shortened by 2 bases and J by 0 bases, with 10 bases between the two germline ends. The CDR3 spells CAWSRGGANTGELFF. The CDR3 nucleotides read TGTGCCTGGAGTAGGGGGGGCGCGAACACCGGGGAGCTGTTTTTT.

In its sample, this clone was seen a few times. The genes are TRBV28 and TRBJ1-1; no clear D. CDR1 and CDR2 (germline): MDHEN, SYDVKM. Trimming took 6 bases from V and 1 from J, leaving 3 bases between them. The CDR3 is 11 residues long. CDR3: CASSRNTEAFF. The CDR3 coding sequence is TGTGCCAGCAGCCGGAACACTGAAGCTTTCTTT.

This clone came up a few times. The J gene is TRBJ2-7, the V gene TRBV21-1; the table's D call TRBD1 went unverified against the DNA. TRBV21-1 counts as a pseudogene. This CDR3 comprises 18 residues. The CDR3 coding sequence is TGTGCCAGCACAAACCCATCACAGGGGAAATCCCCCTCCTACGAGCAGTACGTC. This gives the protein CASTNPSQGKSPSYEQYV.

This rearrangement joins TRBV7-8 to TRBJ2-7; TRBD2 matches at 13 bases. This CDR3 is 17 amino acids long. Per the germline V gene, CDR1 is SGHVS and CDR2 is FQNEAQ. The V segment lost 3 bases and the J segment 7 bases; nucleotides outside the gene matches: 12. The CDR3 loop reads CASSLDGLAGASGEQYV. CDR3 in DNA: TGTGCCAGCAGCTTGGACGGACTAGCGGGGGCTTCGGGGGAGCAGTACGTC.

The gene calls are TRBV19 and TRBJ1-6; 9 bases map to TRBD1. This CDR3 region has 15 residues. Trimming removed 4 bases from V and 8 bases from J; junction bases left unmatched: 6. The germline V gene encodes CDR1 LNHDA and CDR2 SQIVND (reference sequence). Here the CDR3 reads CASSNPGQGDSPLHF. For the CDR3, the DNA is TGTGCCAGTAGTAATCCGGGACAGGGTGATTCACCCCTCCACTTT.

The chain is built from TRBV28 and TRBJ1-5; D is possibly TRBD1 (6 bases). CDR1 and CDR2 (germline): MDHEN, SYDVKM. CDR3 size: 12 residues. V lost 10 bases and J lost 5, with 12 bases in between. The CDR3 DNA follows: TGTGCCATTTCAAACAGGGATCAGCCCCAGCATTTT. As protein: CAISNRDQPQHF.

V gene TRBV9 combines with J gene TRBJ2-3, with D perhaps matching TRBD1 (7 bases). Germline V CDR1 and CDR2: SGDLS, YYNGEE. The CDR3 consists of 16 residues. The V end was cut by 0 bases, the J end by 4 bases, with 15 bases between. CDR3 protein: CASSVVNQGGADTQYF. For the CDR3, the DNA is TGTGCCAGCAGCGTAGTTAATCAGGGGGGTGCAGATACGCAGTATTTT.

The chain couples TRBV25-1 to TRBJ1-1, with D unresolved. From germline, CDR1 is MGHDK and CDR2 SYGVNS. V lost 7 bases and J lost 4, with 7 bases in between. The CDR3 sequence is 11 residues long. The CDR3 loop reads CASTYSTEAFF. The CDR3 DNA is TGTGCCAGCACTTATAGCACTGAAGCTTTCTTT.

The V call is TRBV7-2, the J call TRBJ1-5, with 7 bases matching TRBD1. The V gene end was trimmed by 6 bases and the J gene end by 2 bases; junction bases not matched to a gene: 4. Germline assignment: CDR1 SGHTA and CDR2 FQGNSA. There are 14 residues in the CDR3. This chain's CDR3 is CASSPDRGNQPQHF. The CDR3 DNA sequence: TGTGCCAGCAGTCCTGACAGGGGCAATCAGCCCCAGCATTTT.

V is TRBV27 and J is TRBJ2-1; 9 bases are shared with TRBD2. This CDR3 spans 15 amino acids. V was clipped by 1 base and J by 6 bases; unmatched bases: 4. Germline V gene lookup returns CDR1 MNHEY and CDR2 SMNVEV (reference sequence). The chain's CDR3 is CASSLLAGDFNEQFF. The CDR3 nucleotides are TGTGCCAGCAGTTTATTAGCGGGGGACTTCAATGAGCAGTTCTTC.

The chain uses TRBV5-6 and TRBJ2-7; TRBD1 matches 7 bases. The CDR3 length is 14 residues. Germline V gene sequence: CDR1 SGHDT, CDR2 YYEEEE. The V and J ends lost 0 bases and 2 bases, in that order; junction bases with no gene match: 2. The CDR3 sequence is CASSLGDSTYEQYV. The CDR3, as DNA: TGTGCCAGCAGCTTGGGGGACAGCACCTACGAGCAGTACGTC.

The V and J genes are TRBV7-2 and TRBJ2-2; TRBD1 might be the D (6 bases). Germline V gene lookup returns CDR1 SGHTA and CDR2 FQGNSA. V was cut by 2 bases and J by 3 bases, with 7 bases left in between. The CDR3 is 14 amino acids. The CDR3 nucleotides read TGTGCCAGCAGCTTACACAGGGACACCGGGGAGCTGTTTTTT. This sequence encodes CASSLHRDTGELFF.

In nucleotides, the CDR3 is TGTGCCAGCAGCCCTAACAGATTCGGCTACACCTTC. Amino acids: CASSPNRFGYTF. The chain couples TRBV7-8 to TRBJ1-2; the D is unclear. The CDR3 has 12 residues. CDR1 and CDR2 from the germline V gene are SGHVS and FQNEAQ. Between the trimmed V and J ends, which lost 5 bases and 8 bases, there was a span of 12 bases.